A single sample gave rise to the 25 T cell receptor beta chains below, sequenced in a study of blood T cell repertoires in COVID-19. Generated by immunoSEQ multiplex PCR, the TCRdb table keeps only in-frame clones and is missing some. Of tens of thousands of clones in the sample, around 80% were seen once. The sample was peripheral blood. These receptors were obtained from a man over 45 with active COVID-19.

This chain joins TRBV4-1 and TRBJ1-6; no firm D call. This CDR3 is 14 amino acids long. Trimming took 2 bases from V and 5 from J, leaving 7 bases between them. Per the germline V gene, CDR1 is MGHRA and CDR2 is YSYEKL. The CDR3 coding sequence is TGCGCCAGCAGCCAACCCGGTAATAATTCACCCCTCCACTTT. Its translation: CASSQPGNNSPLHF.

DNA for the CDR3: TGTGCCAGCAGCACCGGGACAGGCTATGGCTACACCTTC. It is translated as CASSTGTGYGYTF. The gene calls are TRBV5-6 and TRBJ1-2; 8 bases are shared with TRBD1. The CDR3 is 13 amino acids. V lost 4 bases, J lost 4 bases, and 3 bases stayed unmatched. Germline V lookup: CDR1 SGHDT, CDR2 YYEEEE.

The chain links TRBV7-9 to TRBJ2-1; 9 bases fit TRBD1. Germline-derived CDR1 and CDR2 are SEHNR and FQNEAQ (reference sequence). Trimming removed 5 bases from V and 6 bases from J; junction bases left unmatched: 8. This CDR3 region has 15 residues. The CDR3 here is CASSSYRGQGNEQFF. CDR3 sequence (DNA): TGTGCCAGCAGCAGCTACAGGGGGCAGGGCAATGAGCAGTTCTTC.

The chain carries TRBV5-6 and TRBJ1-5, with D possibly TRBD1 on 6 matching bases. V lost 4 bases and J 5 bases, leaving 16 bases between the germline ends. This CDR3 has 15 amino acids. Germline V gene lookup returns CDR1 SGHDT and CDR2 YYEEEE. The CDR3 reads CASSRTDWGHQPQHF. The DNA of the CDR3 is TGTGCCAGCAGCCGGACCGACTGGGGGCATCAGCCCCAGCATTTT.

This chain joins TRBV6-2 or TRBV6-3 and TRBJ2-7; the D is unclear. CDR1 MNHEY and CDR2 SVGEGT come from the germline V gene. Deletions cut 5 bases from V and 4 bases from J, with 6 bases between. The CDR3 extends over 11 amino acids. CDR3 in amino acids: CASSGRYEQYF. Here the CDR3 DNA reads TGTGCCAGCAGTGGCCGATACGAGCAGTACTTC.

The rearrangement uses TRBV2 and TRBJ2-5; 8 nucleotides agree with TRBD1. In germline, CDR1 is SNHLY, CDR2 FYNNEI. This CDR3 has 13 residues. V shed 6 bases and J 1 base; nucleotides not matched to a gene: 1. CDR3 region: CASRGQVQETQYF. CDR3 bases: TGTGCCAGCAGGGGACAGGTCCAAGAGACCCAGTACTTC.

This rearrangement joins TRBV6-4 to TRBJ2-1, with 10 bases aligning to TRBD1. This CDR3 is 16 amino acids long. The germline gives CDR1 MRHNA, CDR2 SNTAGT. The trim removed 5 bases at V and 6 bases at J, leaving 10 bases unmatched. In nucleotides, the CDR3 is TGTGCCAGCAGTAGACAGGGGGCCGCATTATTCAATGAGCAGTTCTTC. Its protein product is CASSRQGAALFNEQFF.

This clone was seen only once. The chain is built from TRBV5-4 and TRBJ2-7; TRBD2 agrees at 8 bases. CDR1 and CDR2 from the germline V gene are SGHNT and YYREEE (reference sequence). The V gene end was trimmed by 0 bases and the J gene end by 3 bases; junction bases not matched to a gene: 5. The CDR3 loop spans 15 amino acids. The DNA for the CDR3 is TGTGCCAGCAGCTTGGCCGGGACTAGAGTCTACGAGCAGTACTTC. Its translation is CASSLAGTRVYEQYF.

J is TRBJ2-5 and V is TRBV5-1; 9 bases are shared with TRBD2. V was clipped by 0 bases and J by 3 bases; unmatched bases: 3. From germline, CDR1 is SGHRS and CDR2 YFSETQ. The CDR3 is 15 residues long. CDR3 amino acids: CASSLGLAGEETQYF. The CDR3 nucleotides read TGCGCCAGCAGCTTGGGGTTAGCGGGAGAAGAGACCCAGTACTTC.

The V and J genes are TRBV27 and TRBJ1-4; TRBD1 matches at 8 bases. V lost 0 bases and J lost 8; bases outside the gene matches: 8. CDR1 and CDR2 from the germline V gene are MNHEY and SMNVEV (reference sequence). The CDR3 contains 16 residues. CDR3: CASSLSPRTGREKLFF. In DNA form, the CDR3 reads TGTGCCAGCAGTTTATCCCCGAGGACAGGGCGGGAAAAACTGTTTTTT.

V gene TRBV6-4 combines with J gene TRBJ2-2; 11 bases map to TRBD2. CDR3 length: 15 amino acids. J was trimmed by 1 base and V by 7 bases; bases with no gene match: 2. Germline V CDR1 and CDR2: MRHNA, SNTAGT. The CDR3 DNA follows: TGTGCCAGCACGCTAGCGGGAGGGAACACCGGGGAGCTGTTTTTT. Protein: CASTLAGGNTGELFF.

The rearrangement uses TRBV7-2 and TRBJ2-5, with 11 positions matching TRBD2. The germline gives CDR1 SGHTA, CDR2 FQGNSA. CDR3 size: 16 residues. The ends lost 1 base at V and 5 bases at J; junction bases unmatched: 6. The CDR3 region has the DNA TGTGCCAGCAGCTTAGGATTAGCGGGGGGGCAGGAGACCCAGTACTTC. This codes for CASSLGLAGGQETQYF.

The J gene is TRBJ2-2, the V gene TRBV4-2, with D possibly being TRBD2 (6 bases). Germline values: CDR1 LGHNA, CDR2 YNFKEQ. The CDR3 extends over 16 amino acids. The V gene lost 0 bases and the J gene lost 7 bases, with 15 bases spanning the gap. The CDR3 sequence is CASSQDAAGGVGELFF. The CDR3, as DNA: TGTGCCAGCAGCCAAGACGCGGCAGGCGGGGTCGGGGAGCTGTTTTTT.

V is TRBV3-1 (or the pseudogene TRBV3-2) and J is TRBJ2-7; D is unclear. Trimming took off 1 base at V and 3 bases at J, with 10 bases between the two ends. Per germline, CDR1 LGHDT and CDR2 YNNKEL (reference sequence). The CDR3 spans 14 residues. The CDR3 here is CASSQGARSYEQYF. In nucleotides, the CDR3 is TGTGCCAGCAGCCAAGGGGCCCGAAGCTACGAGCAGTACTTC.

The table lists this clone with a few counts. The chain employs TRBV19 and TRBJ1-3; 8 bases are a match to TRBD1. CDR3 size: 16 residues. V shed 4 bases and J 0 bases; nucleotides not matched to a gene: 5. Per germline, CDR1 LNHDA and CDR2 SQIVND (reference sequence). CDR3 in amino acids: CASSNGQGRSGNTIYF. The CDR3 nucleotides read TGTGCCAGTAGTAACGGACAGGGCCGCTCTGGAAACACCATATATTTT. The entire variable domain, with the rest obtained from reference TRBV19 and TRBJ1-3, is as follows: DGGITQSPKYLFRKEGQNVTLSCEQNLNHDAMYWYRQDPGQGLRLIYYSQIVNDFQKGDIAEGYSVSREKKESFPLTVTSAQKNPTAFYLCASSNGQGRSGNTIYFGEGSWLTVV.

The chain links TRBV2 to TRBJ1-1; D not certain. Germline CDR1 and CDR2: SNHLY and FYNNEI. V dropped 3 bases and J dropped 1 base, with 6 bases sitting between them. The CDR3 spans 13 residues. The CDR3 DNA reads as TGTGCCAGCAGTGACGGTCAGAACACTGAAGCTTTCTTT. This gives the protein CASSDGQNTEAFF.

The gene calls are TRBV13 and TRBJ2-3; a possible D gene is TRBD2 (5 bases). CDR1 and CDR2 from the germline V gene are PRHDT and FYEKMQ (reference sequence). CDR3 size: 15 residues. The ends were cut back, 4 bases at V and 0 bases at J, with 11 bases in the middle. CDR3 bases: TGTGCCAGCAGCTCCCGGCGGACTAGCACAGATACGCAGTATTTT. This gives the protein CASSSRRTSTDTQYF.

This clone was detected only once. The gene calls are TRBV18 and TRBJ2-1; 14 nucleotides align to TRBD2. This CDR3 has 19 amino acids. Germline trimming cut 5 bases from V and 0 bases from J; bases unmatched to any gene: 9. Germline loops: CDR1 KGHSH, CDR2 LQKENI. CDR3 residues: CASSTTSGGARTSYNEQFF. CDR3 in DNA: TGTGCCAGCTCAACGACTAGCGGGGGGGCCCGTACCTCCTACAATGAGCAGTTCTTC.

The chain links TRBV10-1 to TRBJ2-7; D gene uncertain. V lost 4 bases to trimming and J lost 6 bases, with 13 bases between them. CDR3 length equals 13 residues. Germline CDR1 and CDR2: WNHNN and SYGVQD (reference sequence). This chain's CDR3 is CASSVRVDGEQYF. In nucleotides, the CDR3 is TGCGCCAGCAGTGTCCGGGTCGACGGCGAGCAGTACTTC.

The V gene is TRBV5-1, the J gene TRBJ1-2; D is perhaps TRBD1 (6 bases). V was cut by 2 bases and J by 8 bases, with 13 bases left in between. The CDR3 totals 13 residues. CDR1 is SGHRS and CDR2 is YFSETQ in the germline V gene. The DNA for the CDR3 is TGCGCCAGCAGCTTAGAGGGGGTAAGGGGCTACACCTTC. It codes for CASSLEGVRGYTF.

The V and J genes are TRBV11-3 and TRBJ2-7, with TRBD1 as a possible D gene (6 bases). The V and J ends lost 1 base and 2 bases respectively, with 9 bases between them. This CDR3 has 14 residues. Germline V gives CDR1 SGHNT, CDR2 YENEEA. Here the CDR3 DNA reads TGTGCCAGCAGCTTAGCAGGGGTACCCTACGAGCAGTACTTC. Residues: CASSLAGVPYEQYF.

The V gene is TRBV5-4, the J gene TRBJ2-5; 7 bases are a match to TRBD1. Per the germline V gene, CDR1 is SGHNT and CDR2 is YYREEE (reference sequence). Trimming cost V 4 bases and J 5 bases; bases outside gene matches: 11. The CDR3 contains 15 residues. The CDR3 DNA sequence: TGTGCCAGCAGCCCACAGGGGCCGGGGTCGGAGACCCAGTACTTC. This translates into CASSPQGPGSETQYF. The full variable domain, in which reference TRBV5-4 and TRBJ2-5 provide the parts outside the CDR3, is ETGVTQSPTHLIKTRGQQVTLRCSSQSGHNTVSWYQQALGQGPQFIFQYYREEENGRGNFPPRFSGLQFPNYSSELNVNALELDDSALYLCASSPQGPGSETQYFGPGTRLLVL.

In DNA, the CDR3 is TGTGCCAGCAGCCCCAATAGCGGGGCTGCCCAAGAGACCCAGTACTTC. Its translation is CASSPNSGAAQETQYF. This chain joins TRBV11-3 and TRBJ2-5; 8 bases are a match to TRBD2. Unmatched junction bases numbered 9, after V lost 5 bases and J lost 1 base. CDR1 SGHNT and CDR2 YENEEA come from the germline V gene. The CDR3 has 16 residues.

The rearrangement links TRBV7-6 to TRBJ2-7; 9 bases line up with TRBD1. Losses at the gene ends were 3 bases for V and 3 bases for J; bases not matched to a gene: 3. This CDR3 has 14 amino acids. Germline CDR1 and CDR2: SGHVS and FNYEAQ. Here the CDR3 reads CASSFGDRVYEQYF. The CDR3 bases are TGTGCCAGCAGCTTTGGGGACAGGGTCTACGAGCAGTACTTC. Based on the CDR3 plus reference TRBV7-6 and TRBJ2-7, the full variable domain is GAGVSQSPRYKVTKRGQDVALRCDPISGHVSLYWYRQALGQGPEFLTYFNYEAQQDKSGLPNDRFSAERPEGSISTLTIQRTEQRDSAMYRCASSFGDRVYEQYFGPGTRLTVT.

This chain joins TRBV11-3 and TRBJ2-1, with a possible D match to TRBD1 (7 bases). Trimming removed 5 bases at V and 7 bases at J, with 21 bases between. The CDR3 contains 16 residues. Germline-derived CDR1 and CDR2 are SGHNT and YENEEA. The CDR3 region is CASSPEGAGRGNEQFF. DNA of the CDR3: TGTGCCAGCAGCCCCGAGGGGGCGGGAAGGGGAAATGAGCAGTTCTTC.